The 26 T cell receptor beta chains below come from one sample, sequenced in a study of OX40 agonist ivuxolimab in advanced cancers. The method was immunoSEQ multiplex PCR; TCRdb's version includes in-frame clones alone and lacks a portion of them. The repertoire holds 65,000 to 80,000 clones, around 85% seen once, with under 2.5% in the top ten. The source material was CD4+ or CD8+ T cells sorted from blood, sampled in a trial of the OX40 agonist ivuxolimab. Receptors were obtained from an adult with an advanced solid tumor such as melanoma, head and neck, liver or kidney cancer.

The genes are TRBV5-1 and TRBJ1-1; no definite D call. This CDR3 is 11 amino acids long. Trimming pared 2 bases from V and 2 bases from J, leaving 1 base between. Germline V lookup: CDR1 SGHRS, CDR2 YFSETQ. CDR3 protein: CASSLNTEAFF. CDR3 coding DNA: TGCGCCAGCAGCTTAAACACTGAAGCTTTCTTT.

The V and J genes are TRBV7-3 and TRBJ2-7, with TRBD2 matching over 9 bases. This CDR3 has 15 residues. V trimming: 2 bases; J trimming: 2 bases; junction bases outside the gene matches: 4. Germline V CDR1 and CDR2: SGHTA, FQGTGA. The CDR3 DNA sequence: TGTGCCAGCAGCTTAGAAGCGGGGGGTGCCTACGAGCAGTACTTC. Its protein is CASSLEAGGAYEQYF.

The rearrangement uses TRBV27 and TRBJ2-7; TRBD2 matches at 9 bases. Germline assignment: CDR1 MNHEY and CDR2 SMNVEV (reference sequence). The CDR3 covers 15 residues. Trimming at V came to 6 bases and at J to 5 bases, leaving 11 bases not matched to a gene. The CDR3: CASRALAGPLNEQYF. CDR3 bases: TGTGCCAGCAGAGCACTAGCGGGTCCCTTAAACGAGCAGTACTTC.

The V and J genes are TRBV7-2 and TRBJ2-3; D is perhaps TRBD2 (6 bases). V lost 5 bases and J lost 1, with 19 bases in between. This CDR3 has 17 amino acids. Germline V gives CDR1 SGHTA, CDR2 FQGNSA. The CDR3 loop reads CASSPLLWGEGTDTQYF. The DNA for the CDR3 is TGTGCCAGCAGCCCTCTCTTGTGGGGGGAGGGCACAGATACGCAGTATTTT.

Here the CDR3 reads CASSQVVDRAGNTIYF. Here the CDR3 DNA reads TGCGCCAGCAGCCAAGTTGTGGACAGGGCCGGAAACACCATATATTTT. The genes are TRBV4-3 and TRBJ1-3; 8 bases fit TRBD1. Germline trimming cut 1 base from V and 4 bases from J; bases unmatched to any gene: 6. The CDR3 spans 16 residues. Germline lookup yields CDR1 LGHNA and CDR2 YSLEER.

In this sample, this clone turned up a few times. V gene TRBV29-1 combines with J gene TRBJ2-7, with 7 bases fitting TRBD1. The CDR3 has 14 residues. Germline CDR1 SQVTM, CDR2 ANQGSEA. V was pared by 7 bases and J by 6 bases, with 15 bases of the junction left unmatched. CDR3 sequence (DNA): TGCAGCGCCCTAGACTACAGGGGTAAGGGCGAGCAGTACTTC. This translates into CSALDYRGKGEQYF.

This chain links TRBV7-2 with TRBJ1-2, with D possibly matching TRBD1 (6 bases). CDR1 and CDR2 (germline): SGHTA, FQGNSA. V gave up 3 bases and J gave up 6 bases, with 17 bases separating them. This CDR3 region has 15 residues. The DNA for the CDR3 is TGTGCCAGCAGCTTCGGCAAAGGGGGGAGGGATGGCTACACCTTC. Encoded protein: CASSFGKGGRDGYTF.

The CDR3 DNA sequence: TGTGCCAGCAGCTCCCGCCTCCCCCAAGAGACCCAGTACTTC. Encoded protein: CASSSRLPQETQYF. The chain is built from TRBV7-2 and TRBJ2-5, with unresolved D. The CDR3 runs 14 residues. Deletions cut 4 bases from V and 1 base from J, with 10 bases between. Germline V gene lookup returns CDR1 SGHTA and CDR2 FQGNSA.

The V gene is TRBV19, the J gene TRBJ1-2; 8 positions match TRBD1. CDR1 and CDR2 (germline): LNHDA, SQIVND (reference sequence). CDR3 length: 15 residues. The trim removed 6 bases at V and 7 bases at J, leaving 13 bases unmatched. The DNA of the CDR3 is TGTGCCAGTAGCCCCAAGCCCAGGGGGCTGGGTGGCTACACCTTC. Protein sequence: CASSPKPRGLGGYTF. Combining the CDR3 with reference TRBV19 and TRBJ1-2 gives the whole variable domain DGGITQSPKYLFRKEGQNVTLSCEQNLNHDAMYWYRQDPGQGLRLIYYSQIVNDFQKGDIAEGYSVSREKKESFPLTVTSAQKNPTAFYLCASSPKPRGLGGYTFGSGTRLTVV.

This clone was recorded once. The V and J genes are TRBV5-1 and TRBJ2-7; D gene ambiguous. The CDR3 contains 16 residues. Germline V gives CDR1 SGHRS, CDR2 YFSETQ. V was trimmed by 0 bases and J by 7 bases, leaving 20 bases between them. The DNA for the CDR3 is TGCGCCAGCAGCTTGGGGGAAGGGCTGGGGTCCAGAGAGCAGTACTTC. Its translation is CASSLGEGLGSREQYF. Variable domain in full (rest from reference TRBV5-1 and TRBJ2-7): KAGVTQTPRYLIKTRGQQVTLSCSPISGHRSVSWYQQTPGQGLQFLFEYFSETQRNKGNFPGRFSGRQFSNSRSEMNVSTLELGDSALYLCASSLGEGLGSREQYFGPGTRLTVT.

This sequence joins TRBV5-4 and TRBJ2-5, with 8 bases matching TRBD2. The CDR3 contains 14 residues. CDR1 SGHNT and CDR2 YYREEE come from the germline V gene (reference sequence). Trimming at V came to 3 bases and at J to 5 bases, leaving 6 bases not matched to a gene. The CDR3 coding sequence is TGTGCCAGCAGCTCTTGGACTAGCTTCGAGACCCAGTACTTC. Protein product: CASSSWTSFETQYF. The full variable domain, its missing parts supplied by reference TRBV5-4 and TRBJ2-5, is ETGVTQSPTHLIKTRGQQVTLRCSSQSGHNTVSWYQQALGQGPQFIFQYYREEENGRGNFPPRFSGLQFPNYSSELNVNALELDDSALYLCASSSWTSFETQYFGPGTRLLVL.

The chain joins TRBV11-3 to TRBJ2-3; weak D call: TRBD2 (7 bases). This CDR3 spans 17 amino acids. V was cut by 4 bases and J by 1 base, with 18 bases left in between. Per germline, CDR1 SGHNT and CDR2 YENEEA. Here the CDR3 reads CASSSGGGGAGTDTQYF. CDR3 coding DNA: TGTGCCAGCAGCTCCGGTGGGGGGGGCGCCGGCACAGATACGCAGTATTTT.

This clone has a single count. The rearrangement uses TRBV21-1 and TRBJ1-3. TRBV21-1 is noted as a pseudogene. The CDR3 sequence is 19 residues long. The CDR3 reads CASSKGIAPAASSGNTIYF. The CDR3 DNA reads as TGTGCCAGCAGCAAAGGCATCGCCCCAGCCGCGAGCTCTGGAAACACCATATATTTT.

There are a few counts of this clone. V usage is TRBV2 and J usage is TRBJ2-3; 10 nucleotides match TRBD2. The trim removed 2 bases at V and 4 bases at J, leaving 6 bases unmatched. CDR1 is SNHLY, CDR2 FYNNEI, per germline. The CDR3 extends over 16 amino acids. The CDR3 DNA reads TGTGCCAGCAGTGAAATAAGCGGGGGGGCGGCAGATACGCAGTATTTT. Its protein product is CASSEISGGAADTQYF.

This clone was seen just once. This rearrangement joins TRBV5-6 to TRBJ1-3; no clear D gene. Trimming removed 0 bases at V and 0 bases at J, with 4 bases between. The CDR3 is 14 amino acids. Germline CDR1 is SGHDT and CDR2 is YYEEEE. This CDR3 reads CASSLGSSGNTIYF. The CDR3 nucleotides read TGTGCCAGCAGCTTGGGGAGCTCTGGAAACACCATATATTTT.

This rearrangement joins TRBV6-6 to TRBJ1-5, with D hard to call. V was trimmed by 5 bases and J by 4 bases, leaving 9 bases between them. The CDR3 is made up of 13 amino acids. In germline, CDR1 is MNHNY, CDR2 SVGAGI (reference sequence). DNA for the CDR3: TGTGCCAGCAGTCAAAAGTGGAATCAGCCCCAGCATTTT. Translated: CASSQKWNQPQHF.

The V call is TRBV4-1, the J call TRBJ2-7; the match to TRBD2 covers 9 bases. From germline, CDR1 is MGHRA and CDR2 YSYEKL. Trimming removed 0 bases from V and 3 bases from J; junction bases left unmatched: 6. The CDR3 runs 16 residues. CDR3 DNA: TGCGCCAGCAGCCAAGAGCGGCTAGCGGGGATCTACGAGCAGTACTTC. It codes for CASSQERLAGIYEQYF.

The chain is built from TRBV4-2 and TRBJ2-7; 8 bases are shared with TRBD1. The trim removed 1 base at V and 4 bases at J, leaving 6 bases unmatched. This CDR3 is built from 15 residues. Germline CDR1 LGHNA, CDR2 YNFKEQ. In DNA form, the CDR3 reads TGTGCCAGCAGCCAAGCACAGGGGGTCCAATACGAGCAGTACTTC. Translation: CASSQAQGVQYEQYF.

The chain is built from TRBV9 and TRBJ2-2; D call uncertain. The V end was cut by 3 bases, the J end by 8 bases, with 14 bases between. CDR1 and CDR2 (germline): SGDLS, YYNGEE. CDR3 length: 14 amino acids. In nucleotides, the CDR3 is TGTGCCAGCAGCGGGCTCCAAACTCTAGGGGAGCTGTTTTTT. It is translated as CASSGLQTLGELFF.

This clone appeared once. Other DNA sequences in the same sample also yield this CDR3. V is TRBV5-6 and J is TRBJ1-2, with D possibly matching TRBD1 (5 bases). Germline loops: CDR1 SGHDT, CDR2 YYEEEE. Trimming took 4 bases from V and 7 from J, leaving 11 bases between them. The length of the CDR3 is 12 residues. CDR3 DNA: TGTGCCAGCAGCCTCGTGACAGTTGGCTACACCTTC. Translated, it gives CASSLVTVGYTF.

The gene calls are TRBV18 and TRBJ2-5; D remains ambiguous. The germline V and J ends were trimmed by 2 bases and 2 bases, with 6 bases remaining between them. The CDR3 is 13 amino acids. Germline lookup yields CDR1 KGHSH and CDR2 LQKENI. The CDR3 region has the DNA TGTGCCAGCTCACCAGTGCTGCAAGAGACCCAGTACTTC. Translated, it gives CASSPVLQETQYF.

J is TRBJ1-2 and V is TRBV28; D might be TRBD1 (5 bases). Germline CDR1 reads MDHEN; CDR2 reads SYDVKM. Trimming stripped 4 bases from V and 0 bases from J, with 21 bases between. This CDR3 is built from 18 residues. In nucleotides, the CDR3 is TGTGCCAGCAGTTCCCAGGGTGGAGCCAAACCATCTAACTATGGCTACACCTTC. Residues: CASSSQGGAKPSNYGYTF.

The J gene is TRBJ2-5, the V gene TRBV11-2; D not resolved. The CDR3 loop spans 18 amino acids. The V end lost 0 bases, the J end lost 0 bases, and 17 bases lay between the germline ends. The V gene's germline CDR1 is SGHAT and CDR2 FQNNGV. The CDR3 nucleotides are TGTGCCAGCAGCTTAGATCGGGCCTCGAAGGGATACCAAGAGACCCAGTACTTC. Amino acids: CASSLDRASKGYQETQYF.

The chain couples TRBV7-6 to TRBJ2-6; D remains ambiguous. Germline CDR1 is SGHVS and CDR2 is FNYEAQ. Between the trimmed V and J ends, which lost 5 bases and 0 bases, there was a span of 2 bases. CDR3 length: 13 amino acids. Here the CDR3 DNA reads TGTGCCAGCAGCGACTCTGGGGCCAACGTCCTGACTTTC. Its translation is CASSDSGANVLTF.

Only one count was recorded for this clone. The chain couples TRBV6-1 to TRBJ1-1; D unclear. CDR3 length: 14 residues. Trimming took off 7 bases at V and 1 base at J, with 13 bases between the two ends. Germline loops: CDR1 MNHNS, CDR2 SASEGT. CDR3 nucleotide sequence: TGTGCCAGCATTCTAAAGGGAGGGAACACTGAAGCTTTCTTT. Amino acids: CASILKGGNTEAFF.

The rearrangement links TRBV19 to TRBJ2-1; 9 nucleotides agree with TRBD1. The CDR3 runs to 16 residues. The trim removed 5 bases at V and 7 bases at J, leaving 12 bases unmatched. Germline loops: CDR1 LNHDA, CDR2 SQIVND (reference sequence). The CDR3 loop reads CASSASPWTGVNEQFF. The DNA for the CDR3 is TGTGCCAGTAGTGCCTCCCCGTGGACAGGGGTGAATGAGCAGTTCTTC. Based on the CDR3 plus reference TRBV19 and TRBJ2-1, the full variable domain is DGGITQSPKYLFRKEGQNVTLSCEQNLNHDAMYWYRQDPGQGLRLIYYSQIVNDFQKGDIAEGYSVSREKKESFPLTVTSAQKNPTAFYLCASSASPWTGVNEQFFGPGTRLTVL.